This T cell receptor (beta chain) came from a study of cytomegalovirus exposure and HLA in healthy donors. Study-wide points: The study designated over 150 TCR beta chains cytomegalovirus-associated.

In the PCR, 60 Vbeta and 13 Jbeta primers were used. The data were produced by immunoSEQ multiplex PCR, yet TCRdb's version contains in-frame clones alone and is incomplete. In the table there are fewer than 200,000 clones, about 77% of which are singletons. Comment on this clone: Its target is not known.

The CDR3 has 13 residues. Trimming stripped 6 bases from V and 4 bases from J, with 12 bases between. The germline V gene encodes CDR1 LNHDA and CDR2 SQIVND (reference sequence). Source material: PBMCs. The J gene is TRBJ1-2, the V gene TRBV19; the D gene is possibly TRBD1 (6 bases). This clonotype originated in a male donor in good health and CMV-seropositive. The CDR3 nucleotides read TGTGCCAGTAGCCTACAGGGTAGCTATGGCTACACCTTC. Its translation: CASSLQGSYGYTF.